This entry features one TCR beta chain sequence. What it binds is not known. CDR3 length: 22 residues. Germline V gene data show CDR1 as KGHSH and CDR2 as LQKENI. V dropped 4 bases and J dropped 1 base, with 33 bases sitting between them. Measured with immunoSEQ multiplex PCR; TCRdb has only the in-frame clones, and not every one. The sample carries around 170,000 clones, just over 90% recorded once. This sample was included in a study of T cell responses to AZD1222 COVID-19 vaccine. Study-level results: Recipients of two AZD1222 doses showed rising Spike-specific TCR breadth and depth. Researchers report vaccine-associated CD4 TCRs spanning spike, with dominance at 160-218 and 743-854. The study identified only six AZD1222 recipients as seropositive at baseline.

This sequence was found in an adult in good health. The sequencing used peripheral blood, collected on day 0 of AZD1222 vaccination. V gene TRBV18 combines with J gene TRBJ2-3, with D perhaps matching TRBD2 (6 bases). CDR3 region: CASSLLPPSNGPTSTGTDTQYF. CDR3 DNA: TGTGCCAGCTCACTTCTCCCGCCTAGCAACGGCCCAACTAGCACTGGCACAGATACGCAGTATTTT.